This T cell receptor (beta chain) was found in a study of blood T cell repertoires in COVID-19. The table came from immunoSEQ multiplex PCR; TCRdb's copy has only in-frame clones and leaves some out. Of fewer than 250,000 clones in the sample, over 75% were seen once. Participant ages covered about 18 to 100 years across 20 to 25 US areas. The CDR3 loop spans 13 amino acids. With 0 bases removed from V and 12 bases from J, the gap between germline ends came to 13 bases. The germline CDR1 and CDR2 sequences are SGHRS and YFSETQ. Sequenced input: PBMCs or T cells enriched from blood (not recorded which). The chain links TRBV5-1 to TRBJ2-1, with D perhaps matching TRBD2 (5 bases). This TCR was recovered from a woman in her twenties or thirties who had been exposed to COVID-19. The CDR3 bases are TGCGCCAGCAGCTTGGATCTTATTCGGGGGCAGTTCTTC. Translating it yields CASSLDLIRGQFF. The variable domain in full, completed from reference TRBV5-1 and TRBJ2-1, reads KAGVTQTPRYLIKTRGQQVTLSCSPISGHRSVSWYQQTPGQGLQFLFEYFSETQRNKGNFPGRFSGRQFSNSRSEMNVSTLELGDSALYLCASSLDLIRGQFFGPGTRLTVL.